One sample yielded the 10 T cell receptor beta chains listed below, sequenced in a study of blood T cell repertoires in COVID-19 (dated by TCRdb to 2020 to 2022). The library was generated by the immunoSEQ multiplex PCR assay. Sourced from immuneACCESS, this table was stored by TCRdb with only in-frame sequences that have V and J called. A share of the clones is absent; for the studies checked, an unresolved V gene accounts for under half, and the remainder has no known explanation. For this sample the table gives about 53,000 clones, of which about 87% were detected only once. Approximately 3.9% of the sample belongs to the ten largest clones. The sequencing input was peripheral blood. The source of these receptors is a man aged 45-60 years with acute or convalescent COVID-19.

The genes are TRBV11-3 and TRBJ2-1; tentatively, D is TRBD2 (5 bases). The CDR3 spans 16 residues. The V gene's germline CDR1 is SGHNT and CDR2 YENEEA. Trimming removed 1 base from V and 7 bases from J, with 17 bases in between. CDR3 residues: CASSLGATQTGNEQFF. The CDR3, as DNA: TGTGCCAGCAGCTTAGGGGCTACCCAAACGGGGAATGAGCAGTTCTTC.

The chain is built from TRBV27 and TRBJ1-2; D is perhaps TRBD1 (6 bases). The CDR3 sequence is 13 residues long. Germline V gene sequence: CDR1 MNHEY, CDR2 SMNVEV (reference sequence). V gave up 3 bases and J gave up 4 bases, with 9 bases separating them. As DNA, the CDR3 is TGTGCCAGCAGTTTCAGGGGAAGCTATGGCTACACCTTC. Residues: CASSFRGSYGYTF.

The V and J genes are TRBV7-6 and TRBJ1-4, with 9 bases identical to TRBD1. J was trimmed by 8 bases and V by 5 bases; bases with no gene match: 6. Germline-derived CDR1 and CDR2 are SGHVS and FNYEAQ. CDR3 length equals 14 residues. The CDR3 DNA reads as TGTGCCAGCAGCCCCCGACAGGGGGTGGAAAAACTGTTTTTT. Its translation: CASSPRQGVEKLFF.

V gene TRBV2 combines with J gene TRBJ1-5; D perhaps matches TRBD1 (6 bases). The ends were cut back, 3 bases at V and 4 bases at J, with 13 bases in the middle. The CDR3 extends over 15 amino acids. Germline CDR1 SNHLY, CDR2 FYNNEI. The CDR3 bases are TGTGCCAGCAGTGATCTGTTACAGGGAAATCAGCCCCAGCATTTT. It encodes CASSDLLQGNQPQHF.

This chain connects TRBV10-1 to TRBJ2-2, with D possibly matching TRBD1 (6 bases). In germline, CDR1 is WNHNN, CDR2 SYGVQD (reference sequence). Between the trimmed V and J ends, which lost 5 bases and 5 bases, there was a span of 12 bases. This CDR3 has 14 residues. The CDR3 DNA reads as TGCGCCAGCAGTTCCGACAGGCGGACCGGGGAGCTGTTTTTT. Protein: CASSSDRRTGELFF.

The V gene is TRBV5-1, the J gene TRBJ2-3; TRBD1 aligns across 8 bases. J gave up 2 bases and V 1 base, and 6 bases lay outside the gene matches. The V gene's germline CDR1 is SGHRS and CDR2 YFSETQ. This CDR3 has 16 amino acids. In nucleotides, the CDR3 is TGCGCCAGCAGCTTGTTTAACAGGGGGAACACAGATACGCAGTATTTT. Translation gives CASSLFNRGNTDTQYF.

By share, this clone ranks as medium-sized. The chain links TRBV5-1 to TRBJ2-1; 9 nucleotides align to TRBD2. Germline V gives CDR1 SGHRS, CDR2 YFSETQ. The CDR3 sequence is 17 residues long. Trimming took 0 bases from V and 5 from J; bases not matched to a gene: 9. CDR3 region: CASSLVPSGIPNNEQFF. The CDR3 bases are TGCGCCAGCAGCTTGGTCCCTAGCGGGATACCGAACAATGAGCAGTTCTTC. Full variable domain (missing parts from reference TRBV5-1 and TRBJ2-1): KAGVTQTPRYLIKTRGQQVTLSCSPISGHRSVSWYQQTPGQGLQFLFEYFSETQRNKGNFPGRFSGRQFSNSRSEMNVSTLELGDSALYLCASSLVPSGIPNNEQFFGPGTRLTVL.

Of note for this clone: One end of the junction does not line up with germline, which may come from a read error. The chain combines TRBV6-1 with TRBJ1-6, with 7 bases lining up with TRBD1. The CDR3 contains 14 residues. Germline CDR1 MNHNS, CDR2 SASEGT. The CDR3, as DNA: TGTGCCAGCAGTGACGACAGGGAGAATTCACCCCCCCACTTT. Protein sequence: CASSDDRENSPPHF.

The chain combines TRBV3-1 (or the pseudogene TRBV3-2) with TRBJ2-7; TRBD1 matches at 7 bases. The V gene's germline CDR1 is LGHDT and CDR2 YNNKEL (reference sequence). J gave up 6 bases and V 4 bases, and 21 bases lay outside the gene matches. The CDR3 spans 18 residues. The chain's CDR3 is CASSLRGGFEGGHSEQYF. The CDR3 DNA reads as TGTGCCAGCAGCCTTCGGGGTGGGTTTGAAGGGGGCCATAGCGAGCAGTACTTC.

The V gene is TRBV14, the J gene TRBJ2-1, with 10 bases aligning to TRBD2. The CDR3 extends over 14 amino acids. The germline gives CDR1 SGHDN, CDR2 FVKESK. Losses at the gene ends were 2 bases for V and 10 bases for J; bases not matched to a gene: 5. The CDR3 protein is CASSQLAGEGEQFF. The CDR3 DNA sequence: TGTGCCAGCAGCCAACTAGCGGGGGAGGGAGAGCAGTTCTTC. The full variable domain, its missing parts supplied by reference TRBV14 and TRBJ2-1, is EAGVTQFPSHSVIEKGQTVTLRCDPISGHDNLYWYRRVMGKEIKFLLHFVKESKQDESGMPNNRFLAERTGGTYSTLKVQPAELEDSGVYFCASSQLAGEGEQFFGPGTRLTVL.